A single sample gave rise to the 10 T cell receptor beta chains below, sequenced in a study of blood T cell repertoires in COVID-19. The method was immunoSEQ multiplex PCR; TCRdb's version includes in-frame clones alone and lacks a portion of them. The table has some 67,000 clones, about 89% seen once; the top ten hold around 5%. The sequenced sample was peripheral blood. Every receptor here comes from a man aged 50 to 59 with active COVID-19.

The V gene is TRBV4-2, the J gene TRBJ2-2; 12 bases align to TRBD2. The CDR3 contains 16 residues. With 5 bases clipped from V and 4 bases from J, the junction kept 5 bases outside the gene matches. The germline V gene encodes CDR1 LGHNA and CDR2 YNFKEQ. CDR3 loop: CASSRLAGEGTGELFF. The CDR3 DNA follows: TGTGCCAGCAGCAGACTAGCGGGAGAAGGCACCGGGGAGCTGTTTTTT.

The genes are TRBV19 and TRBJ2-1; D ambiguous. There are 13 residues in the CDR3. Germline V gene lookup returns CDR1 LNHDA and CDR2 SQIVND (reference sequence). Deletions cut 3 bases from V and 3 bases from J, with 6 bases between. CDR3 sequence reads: CASSIPNYNEQFF. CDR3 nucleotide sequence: TGTGCCAGTAGTATCCCTAACTACAATGAGCAGTTCTTC.

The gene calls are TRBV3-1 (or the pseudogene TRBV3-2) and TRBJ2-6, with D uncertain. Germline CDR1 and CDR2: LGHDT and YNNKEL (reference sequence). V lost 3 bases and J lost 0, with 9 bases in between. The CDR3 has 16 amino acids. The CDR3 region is CASSQGRYSGANVLTF. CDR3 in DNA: TGTGCCAGCAGCCAGGGCCGATACTCTGGGGCCAACGTCCTGACTTTC.

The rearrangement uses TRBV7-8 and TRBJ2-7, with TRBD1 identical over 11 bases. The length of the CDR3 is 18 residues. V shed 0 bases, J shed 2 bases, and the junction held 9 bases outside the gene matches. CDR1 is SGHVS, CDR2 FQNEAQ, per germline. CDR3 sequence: CASSLAASPGQGAYEQYF. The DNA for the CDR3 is TGTGCCAGCAGCTTAGCGGCGTCACCGGGACAGGGGGCCTACGAGCAGTACTTC.

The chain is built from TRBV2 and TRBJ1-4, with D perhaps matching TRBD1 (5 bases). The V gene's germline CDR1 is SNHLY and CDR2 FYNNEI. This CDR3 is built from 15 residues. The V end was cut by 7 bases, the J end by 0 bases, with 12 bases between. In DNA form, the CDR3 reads TGTGCCAGCAACCATAAGGGGTCAACTAATGAAAAACTGTTTTTT. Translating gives CASNHKGSTNEKLFF.

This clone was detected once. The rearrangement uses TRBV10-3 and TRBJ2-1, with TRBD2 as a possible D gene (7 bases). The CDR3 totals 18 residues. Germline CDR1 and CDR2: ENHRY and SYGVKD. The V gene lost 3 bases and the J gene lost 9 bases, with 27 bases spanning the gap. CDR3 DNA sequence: TGTGCCATCAGTGACCCTTGGGGGGGGGCCGGCCGAGGGAGTGAGCAGTTCTTC. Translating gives CAISDPWGGAGRGSEQFF.

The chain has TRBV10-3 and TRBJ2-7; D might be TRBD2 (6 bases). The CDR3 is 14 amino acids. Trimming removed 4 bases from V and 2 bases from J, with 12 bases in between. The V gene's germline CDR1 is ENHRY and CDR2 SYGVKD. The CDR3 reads CAISGRGLTYEQYF. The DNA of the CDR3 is TGTGCCATCAGTGGGAGGGGACTCACCTACGAGCAGTACTTC.

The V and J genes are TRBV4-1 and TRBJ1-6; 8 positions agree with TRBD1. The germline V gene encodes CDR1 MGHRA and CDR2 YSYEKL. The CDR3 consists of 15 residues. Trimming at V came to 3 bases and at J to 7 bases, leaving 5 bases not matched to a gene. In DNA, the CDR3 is TGCGCCAGCAGCCACGGAAGGACAGGGAATTCACCCCTCCACTTT. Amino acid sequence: CASSHGRTGNSPLHF.

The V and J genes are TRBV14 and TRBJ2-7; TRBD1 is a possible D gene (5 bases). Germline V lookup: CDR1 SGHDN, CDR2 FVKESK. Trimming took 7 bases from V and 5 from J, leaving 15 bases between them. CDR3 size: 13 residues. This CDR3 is CASTAGNTHEQYF. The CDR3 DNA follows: TGTGCCAGCACGGCAGGGAATACCCACGAGCAGTACTTC.

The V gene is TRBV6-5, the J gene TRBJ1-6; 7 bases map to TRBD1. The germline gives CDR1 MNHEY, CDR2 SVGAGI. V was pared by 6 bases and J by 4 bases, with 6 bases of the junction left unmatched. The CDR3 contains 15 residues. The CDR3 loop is CASRGPGQYNSPLHF. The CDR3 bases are TGTGCCAGCAGAGGGCCGGGACAGTATAATTCACCCCTCCACTTT.